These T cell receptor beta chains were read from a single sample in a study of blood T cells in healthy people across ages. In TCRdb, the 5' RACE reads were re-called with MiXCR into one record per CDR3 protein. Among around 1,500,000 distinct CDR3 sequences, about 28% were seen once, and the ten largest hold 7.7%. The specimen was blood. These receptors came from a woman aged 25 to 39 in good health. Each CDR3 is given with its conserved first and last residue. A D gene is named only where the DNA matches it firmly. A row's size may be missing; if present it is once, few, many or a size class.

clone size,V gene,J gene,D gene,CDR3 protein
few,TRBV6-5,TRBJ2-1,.,CATYRGLGHTQFF
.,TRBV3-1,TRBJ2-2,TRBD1,CASSPRGTGATGELFF
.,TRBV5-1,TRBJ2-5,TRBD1,CASSQEGGGKTQYF
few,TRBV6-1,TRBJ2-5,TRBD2,CASRLRAGDQETQYF
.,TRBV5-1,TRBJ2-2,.,CASSLSQGHTGELFF
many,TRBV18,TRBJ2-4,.,CASSPDRAKNIQYF
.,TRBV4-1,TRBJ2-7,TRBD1,CASSLLRDRIYEQYF
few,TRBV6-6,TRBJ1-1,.,CASSNSDTEAFF
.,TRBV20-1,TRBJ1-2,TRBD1,CSAKLGQNYGYTF
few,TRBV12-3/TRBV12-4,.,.,CASSPTRLYEQYF
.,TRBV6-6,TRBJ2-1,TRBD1,CASSKGQGARDEQFF
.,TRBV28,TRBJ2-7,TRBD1,CASTPGTGRFYEQYF
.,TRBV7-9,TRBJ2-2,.,CASSLAVGNGELFF
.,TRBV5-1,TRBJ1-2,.,CASSREVGYGNTF
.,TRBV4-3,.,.,CASSLAGEALETQYF
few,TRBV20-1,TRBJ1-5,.,CSARDGGDQPQHF
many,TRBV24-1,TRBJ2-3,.,CATSDPSDTQYF
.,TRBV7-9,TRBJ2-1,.,CASTLTPTGEQFF
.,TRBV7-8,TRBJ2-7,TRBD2,CASSQGGGGAEQYF
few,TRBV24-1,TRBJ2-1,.,CATSSTRQTYNEQFF
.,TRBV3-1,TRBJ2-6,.,CASSQALSVNVLTF
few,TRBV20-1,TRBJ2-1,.,CSARVQGGYNEQFF
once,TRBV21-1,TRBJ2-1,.,CASESNGSNEQFF
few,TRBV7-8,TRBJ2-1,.,CASSLGQGLGEEQFF
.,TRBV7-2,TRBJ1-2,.,CASSLMPGADYGYTF
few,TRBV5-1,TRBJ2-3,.,CASRRGDTDTQYF
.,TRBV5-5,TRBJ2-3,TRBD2,CASSFRTSGSTDTQYF
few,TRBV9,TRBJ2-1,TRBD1,CASSEGKGTGGSNEQFF
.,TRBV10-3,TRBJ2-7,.,CAIGGTAYEQYF